The present T cell receptor beta chain was sequenced within a study of Graves' ophthalmopathy and Graves' hyperthyroidism. Study-level background: Researchers obtained peripheral blood at initial diagnosis, before any treatment had begun.

The CDR3 loop spans 15 amino acids. Germline V gene data show CDR1 as SGHTA and CDR2 as FQGNSA. Trimming left V 5 bases short and J 10 bases short, with 18 bases between. This clonotype was seen at least ten times. The antigen remains undetermined. Findings and limits, study-wide: Blood also contained most of the expanded thyroid clonotypes above 0.001 frequency.

Hyperthyroidism was classified as stable if no ophthalmopathy occurred within 18 months of follow-up. The diagnosis combined clinical symptoms, thyroxine, TRAb, thyroid ultrasound and orbital computed tomography scans. Amplification of the TCR beta CDR3 regions used RNA transcripts (as template). Amplification began with first-round RT-PCR using HTBI primers, then second-round multiplex PCR was performed. In TCRdb, the multiplex PCR reads were re-called with MiXCR into one record per CDR3 protein. Among under 800,000 distinct CDR3 sequences listed, about a fifth were seen once. The chain couples TRBV7-2 to TRBJ1-6; the D gene is possibly TRBD1 (5 bases). The sample comprised peripheral blood. This clonotype was sampled from a woman younger than 35 with stable Graves' hyperthyroidism. Some clones in this sample may be carry-over from other donors' samples. The DNA of the CDR3 is TGTGCCAGCAGCCCCCTCCAGGGTCCCCAATCACCCCTCCACTTT. Residues: CASSPLQGPQSPLHF.